These 16 T cell receptor beta chains came from one sample sequenced in a study of blood T cell repertoires in COVID-19. Using immunoSEQ multiplex PCR, the repertoire was profiled, and TCRdb retains in-frame clones only, with some absent. Counted here are fewer than 250,000 clones, 84% occurring once; the ten biggest clones make up about 20%. Sequenced sample: peripheral blood. These receptors were obtained from a man aged 30-40 years with active or convalescent COVID-19.

This chain connects TRBV25-1 to TRBJ2-2; 7 bases are a match to TRBD1. This CDR3 region has 14 residues. The V gene end was trimmed by 5 bases and the J gene end by 1 base; junction bases not matched to a gene: 1. CDR1 and CDR2 from the germline V gene are MGHDK and SYGVNS. Here the CDR3 DNA reads TGTGCCAGCAGTCGACAGGGGAACACCGGGGAGCTGTTTTTT. This gives the protein CASSRQGNTGELFF.

This clone has a single count. V and J are TRBV4-1 and TRBJ2-1, with 11 bases lining up with TRBD2. With V trimmed by 4 bases and J by 8 bases, 10 bases remained unmatched. Germline lookup yields CDR1 MGHRA and CDR2 YSYEKL. CDR3 length: 16 amino acids. The CDR3, as DNA: TGCGCCAGCAGCCCGTGGACTAGCGGGCAGGGCCATGAGCAGTTCTTC. Its protein product is CASSPWTSGQGHEQFF.

This chain uses TRBV4-1 with TRBJ1-6; no reliable D call. CDR1 and CDR2 (germline): MGHRA, YSYEKL. V lost 4 bases to trimming and J lost 14 bases, with 21 bases between them. This CDR3 has 15 residues. DNA of the CDR3: TGCGCCAGCAGCCCCCTAGGAGGGCCCCCCCAAACCCTCCACTTT. Its translation: CASSPLGGPPQTLHF.

This clone has a single count. The chain links TRBV30 to TRBJ2-1, with 13 bases fitting TRBD2. Germline loops: CDR1 GTSNPN, CDR2 SVGIG (reference sequence). The junction had 2 bases not matched to a gene; V was cut back by 3 bases and J by 6 bases. The CDR3 has 14 residues. The CDR3 nucleotides are TGTGCCTGGAGGAGACTAGCGGGGGGCAATGAGCAGTTCTTC. Amino acids: CAWRRLAGGNEQFF.

The chain links TRBV27 to TRBJ2-7; 7 bases align to TRBD1. CDR1 and CDR2 from the germline V gene are MNHEY and SMNVEV (reference sequence). This CDR3 has 12 amino acids. The V and J ends lost 6 bases and 6 bases, in that order; junction bases with no gene match: 5. The CDR3 protein is CASSQDRVEQYF. The DNA for the CDR3 is TGTGCCAGCAGCCAAGACAGGGTCGAGCAGTACTTC.

V usage is TRBV7-8 and J usage is TRBJ1-2, with TRBD1 matching 9 bases. Germline CDR1 SGHVS, CDR2 FQNEAQ. The CDR3 consists of 13 residues. With 5 bases clipped from V and 8 bases from J, the junction kept 6 bases outside the gene matches. CDR3 coding DNA: TGTGCCAGCAGCCGTACAGGGGGCGGCGGCTACACCTTC. Its protein product is CASSRTGGGGYTF.

This chain links TRBV6-5 with TRBJ1-5; TRBD1 agrees at 7 bases. J was trimmed by 6 bases and V by 0 bases; bases with no gene match: 2. The CDR3 totals 14 residues. CDR1 is MNHEY and CDR2 is SVGAGI in the germline V gene. The CDR3 here is CASSYSGGVQPQHF. The CDR3 region has the DNA TGTGCCAGCAGTTACTCAGGGGGCGTTCAGCCCCAGCATTTT.

The genes are TRBV14 and TRBJ2-7, with D uncertain. Germline loops: CDR1 SGHDN, CDR2 FVKESK. This CDR3 is built from 14 residues. The germline V and J ends were trimmed by 4 bases and 4 bases, with 14 bases remaining between them. CDR3 sequence (DNA): TGTGCCAGCAGCCCCGCTCTCCAGATATACGAGCAGTACTTC. Its protein product is CASSPALQIYEQYF.

The genes are TRBV2 and TRBJ1-2; tentatively, D is TRBD1 (6 bases). V was clipped by 3 bases and J by 8 bases, with 19 bases between them. The CDR3 is 15 residues long. Germline V gene data show CDR1 as SNHLY and CDR2 as FYNNEI. In DNA form, the CDR3 reads TGTGCCAGCAGTGATGGTCCCAGGGGAGTTTGGGGCTACACCTTC. Amino acid sequence: CASSDGPRGVWGYTF.

The J gene is TRBJ2-1, the V gene TRBV9; TRBD2 agrees at 11 bases. CDR3 length equals 15 residues. Germline V gene sequence: CDR1 SGDLS, CDR2 YYNGEE. After removal of 4 bases from V and 4 bases from J, the junction contained 4 bases not matched to a gene. The CDR3 nucleotides are TGTGCCAGCAGCCGGGGGACTAGCGGATACAATGAGCAGTTCTTC. As protein: CASSRGTSGYNEQFF. The full variable domain, with the rest looked up from reference TRBV9 and TRBJ2-1, is DSGVTQTPKHLITATGQRVTLRCSPRSGDLSVYWYQQSLDQGLQFLIQYYNGEERAKGNILERFSAQQFPDLHSELNLSSLELGDSALYFCASSRGTSGYNEQFFGPGTRLTVL.

This clone was recorded once. The chain links TRBV19 to TRBJ2-7, with 10 positions matching TRBD1. V was clipped by 3 bases and J by 5 bases; unmatched bases: 7. Per the germline V gene, CDR1 is LNHDA and CDR2 is SQIVND (reference sequence). This CDR3 has 15 residues. CDR3 amino acids: CASSITGQGTHEQYF. CDR3 coding DNA: TGTGCCAGTAGTATCACGGGACAGGGGACCCACGAGCAGTACTTC.

This clone was seen only a few times. The chain is built from TRBV29-1 and TRBJ1-2; the D is unclear. This CDR3 contains 11 residues. V dropped 4 bases and J dropped 8 bases, with 11 bases sitting between them. CDR1 and CDR2 from the germline V gene are SQVTM and ANQGSEA. The CDR3 is CSVAAGNGYTF. CDR3 bases: TGCAGCGTTGCGGCGGGGAACGGCTACACCTTC.

The rearrangement uses TRBV19 and TRBJ1-1, with D hard to call. Trimming removed 7 bases from V and 1 base from J, with 10 bases in between. Germline V gene data show CDR1 as LNHDA and CDR2 as SQIVND (reference sequence). The CDR3 runs 13 residues. The CDR3 here is CASTPRQNTEAFF. As DNA, the CDR3 is TGTGCCAGTACCCCCAGACAGAACACTGAAGCTTTCTTT. Supplemented by reference TRBV19 and TRBJ1-1, the full variable domain reads DGGITQSPKYLFRKEGQNVTLSCEQNLNHDAMYWYRQDPGQGLRLIYYSQIVNDFQKGDIAEGYSVSREKKESFPLTVTSAQKNPTAFYLCASTPRQNTEAFFGQGTRLTVV.

The J gene is TRBJ2-5, the V gene TRBV27, with D tentatively TRBD1 (5 bases). V was trimmed by 2 bases and J by 4 bases, leaving 11 bases between them. Germline CDR1 MNHEY, CDR2 SMNVEV (reference sequence). The length of the CDR3 is 14 residues. The CDR3 reads CASSLRFRGETQYF. The CDR3 DNA sequence: TGTGCCAGCAGTTTACGGTTTAGGGGAGAGACCCAGTACTTC.

The chain links TRBV12-5 to TRBJ2-3; D is perhaps TRBD2 (6 bases). Germline CDR1 and CDR2: LGHNT and FRNRAP. This CDR3 region has 18 residues. Deletions cut 3 bases from V and 0 bases from J, with 19 bases between. The CDR3 reads CASGLLRTGETSTDTQYF. CDR3 coding DNA: TGTGCTAGTGGTTTACTCCGCACGGGGGAGACTAGCACAGATACGCAGTATTTT. The full variable domain, completed using reference TRBV12-5 and TRBJ2-3, is DARVTQTPRHKVTEMGQEVTMRCQPILGHNTVFWYRQTMMQGLELLAYFRNRAPLDDSGMPKDRFSAEMPDATLATLKIQPSEPRDSAVYFCASGLLRTGETSTDTQYFGPGTRLTVL.

This clone was seen a handful of times. The chain is built from TRBV4-3 and TRBJ2-7, with a tentative D call TRBD2 (7 bases). This CDR3 comprises 16 residues. CDR1 and CDR2 from the germline V gene are LGHNA and YSLEER. Trimming removed 0 bases from V and 3 bases from J, with 15 bases in between. The DNA for the CDR3 is TGCGCCAGCAGCCAAGATGCGCGAGGGGGGGACTACGAGCAGTACTTC. This sequence encodes CASSQDARGGDYEQYF.